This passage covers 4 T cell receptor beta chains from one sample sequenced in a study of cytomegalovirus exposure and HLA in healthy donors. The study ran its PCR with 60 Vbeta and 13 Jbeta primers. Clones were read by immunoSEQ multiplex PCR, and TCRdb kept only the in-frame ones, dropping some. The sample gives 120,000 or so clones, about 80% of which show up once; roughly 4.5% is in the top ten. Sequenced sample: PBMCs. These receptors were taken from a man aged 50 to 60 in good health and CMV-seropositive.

The CDR3 region has the DNA TGTGCCAGCAGTCCGCCGGACAGCATGAACACTGAAGCTTTCTTT. Amino acid sequence: CASSPPDSMNTEAFF. This rearrangement joins TRBV28 to TRBJ1-1, with D perhaps TRBD1 (6 bases). V lost 5 bases and J 0 bases, leaving 13 bases between the germline ends. The CDR3 spans 15 residues. Germline values: CDR1 MDHEN, CDR2 SYDVKM.

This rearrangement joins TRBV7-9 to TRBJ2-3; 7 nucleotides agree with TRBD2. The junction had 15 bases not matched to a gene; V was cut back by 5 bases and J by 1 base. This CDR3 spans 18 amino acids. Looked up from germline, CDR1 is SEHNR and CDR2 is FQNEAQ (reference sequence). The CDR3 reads CASSRGSSGIVGTDTQYF. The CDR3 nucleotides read TGTGCCAGCAGCCGCGGGTCTAGCGGCATTGTGGGCACAGATACGCAGTATTTT.

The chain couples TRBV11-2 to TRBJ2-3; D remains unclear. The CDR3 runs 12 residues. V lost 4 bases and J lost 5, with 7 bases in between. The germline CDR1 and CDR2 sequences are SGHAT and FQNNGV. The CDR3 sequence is CASSSVGDTQYF. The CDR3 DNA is TGTGCCAGCAGCTCGGTTGGAGATACGCAGTATTTT.

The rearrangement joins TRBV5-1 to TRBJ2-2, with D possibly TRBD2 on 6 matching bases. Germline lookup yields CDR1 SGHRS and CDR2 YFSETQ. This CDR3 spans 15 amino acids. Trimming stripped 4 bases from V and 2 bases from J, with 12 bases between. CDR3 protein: CASSVPGTNTGELFF. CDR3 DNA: TGCGCCAGCAGCGTGCCCGGGACTAACACCGGGGAGCTGTTTTTT.